The source of this T cell receptor (beta chain) is a study of blood T cell repertoires in COVID-19. The authors' processing: Using reference gene primer amplification, nucleated cell counts were estimated. Profiling relied on immunoSEQ multiplex PCR, and the TCRdb table lists in-frame clones only, not all of them. The V and J calls and clone size come from that table; D and trimming were worked out from the DNA. The sample has some 300,000 clones; roughly 89% are singletons. Membership in each cohort depended on participant-reported clinical history. The source is a woman in her thirties or forties who had recovered from COVID-19. Sequences were obtained from PBMCs or T cells enriched from blood (not recorded which).

The CDR3 is CASSLGRASTDTQYF. The CDR3 DNA reads as TGTGCCAGCAGCTTGGGCAGAGCTAGCACAGATACGCAGTATTTT. The chain employs TRBV11-3 and TRBJ2-3, with no clear D. The CDR3 covers 15 residues. Trimming cost V 3 bases and J 0 bases, with 10 bases left between them. Germline values: CDR1 SGHNT, CDR2 YENEEA.